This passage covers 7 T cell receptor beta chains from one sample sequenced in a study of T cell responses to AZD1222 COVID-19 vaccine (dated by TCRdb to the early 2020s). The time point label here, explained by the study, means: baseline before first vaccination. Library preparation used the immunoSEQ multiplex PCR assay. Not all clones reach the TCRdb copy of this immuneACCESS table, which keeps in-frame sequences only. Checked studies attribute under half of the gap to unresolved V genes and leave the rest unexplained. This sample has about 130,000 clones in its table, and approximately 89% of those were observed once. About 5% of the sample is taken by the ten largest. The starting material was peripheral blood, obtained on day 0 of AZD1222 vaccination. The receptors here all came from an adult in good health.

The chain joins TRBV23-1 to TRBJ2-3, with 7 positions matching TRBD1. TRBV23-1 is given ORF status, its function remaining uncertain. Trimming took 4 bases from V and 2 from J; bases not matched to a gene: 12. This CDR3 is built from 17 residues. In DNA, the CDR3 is TGCGCCAGCAGTCCATCTTCAGGGGGTAGATCCACAGATACGCAGTATTTT. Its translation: CASSPSSGGRSTDTQYF.

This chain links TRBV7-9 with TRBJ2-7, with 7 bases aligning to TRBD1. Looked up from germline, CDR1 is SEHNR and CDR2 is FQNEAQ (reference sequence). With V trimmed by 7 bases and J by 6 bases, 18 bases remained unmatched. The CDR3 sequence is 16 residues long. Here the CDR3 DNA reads TGTGCCAGCAACCTAGGGGCAGGGGGAAGTGGTGGCGAGCAGTACTTC. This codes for CASNLGAGGSGGEQYF.

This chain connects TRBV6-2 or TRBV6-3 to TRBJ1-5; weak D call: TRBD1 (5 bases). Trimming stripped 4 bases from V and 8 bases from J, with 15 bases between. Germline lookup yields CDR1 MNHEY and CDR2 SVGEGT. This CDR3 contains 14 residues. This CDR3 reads CASSSTGPAEPQHF. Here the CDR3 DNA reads TGTGCCAGCAGTTCTACGGGACCTGCGGAGCCCCAGCATTTT.

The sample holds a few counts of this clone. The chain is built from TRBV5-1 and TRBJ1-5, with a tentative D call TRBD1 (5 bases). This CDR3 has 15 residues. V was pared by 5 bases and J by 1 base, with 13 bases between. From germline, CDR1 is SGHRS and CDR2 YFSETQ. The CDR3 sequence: CASRGGVESNQPQHF. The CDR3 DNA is TGCGCCAGCAGAGGAGGGGTGGAAAGCAATCAGCCCCAGCATTTT.

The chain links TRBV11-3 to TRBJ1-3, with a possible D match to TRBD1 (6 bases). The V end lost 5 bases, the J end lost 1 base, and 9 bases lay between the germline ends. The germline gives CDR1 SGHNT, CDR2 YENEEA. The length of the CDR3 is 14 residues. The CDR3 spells CASSQGLSGNTIYF. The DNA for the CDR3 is TGTGCCAGCAGCCAGGGGTTGTCTGGAAACACCATATATTTT.

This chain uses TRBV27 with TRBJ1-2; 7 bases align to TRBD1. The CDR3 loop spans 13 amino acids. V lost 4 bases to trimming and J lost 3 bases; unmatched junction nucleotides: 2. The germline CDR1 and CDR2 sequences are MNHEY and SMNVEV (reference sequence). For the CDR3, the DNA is TGTGCCAGCAGTTGGGACAGATACTATGGCTACACCTTC. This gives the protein CASSWDRYYGYTF.

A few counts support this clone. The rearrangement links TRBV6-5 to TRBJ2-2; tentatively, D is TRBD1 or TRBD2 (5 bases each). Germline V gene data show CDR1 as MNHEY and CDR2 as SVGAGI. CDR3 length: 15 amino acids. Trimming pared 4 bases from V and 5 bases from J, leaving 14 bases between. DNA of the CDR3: TGTGCCAGCAGTTCACGGGATGGGGGAACCGGGGAGCTGTTTTTT. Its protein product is CASSSRDGGTGELFF.